This TCR beta chain was documented in a study of CD8 T cells in ankylosing spondylitis. In this sample, this clonotype turned up many times. TCRdb itself ran the 5' RACE reads through MiXCR, one entry per CDR3 protein. The profile shows 220,000 or so distinct CDR3 sequences, 10% of them singletons. From germline, CDR1 is DFQATT and CDR2 SNEGSKA (reference sequence). The ends lost 6 bases at V and 5 bases at J; junction bases unmatched: 7. This CDR3 region has 13 residues. The sample was blood, either unsorted or a sorted T cell fraction (not recorded which). The sequence was collected from a male donor with ankylosing spondylitis or in good health (not recorded which). The rearrangement links TRBV20-1 to TRBJ2-1; 7 nucleotides line up with TRBD2. The CDR3 DNA reads TGCAGTGCCGGACTAGTGGGACACAATGAGCAGTTCTTC. This translates into CSAGLVGHNEQFF.